This T cell receptor (beta chain) was captured by sequencing in a study of blood T cells in healthy people across ages. Total RNA, at least 5 micrograms per sample, came from PBMCs. With a J-beta primer mix and a sample-barcoded 5' primer, a second PCR ran about 7 to 11 cycles. Unique molecular identifiers of 12 random nucleotides labeled each cDNA. One entry per CDR3 protein, called by TCRdb with MiXCR from the 5' RACE reads. This table has hundreds of thousands of distinct CDR3 sequences, 45% to 50% appearing once. In this sample, this clonotype turned up once. Its antigen is still unknown. This CDR3 contains 13 residues. Between the trimmed V and J ends, which lost 2 bases and 2 bases, there was a span of 7 bases. Germline V CDR1 and CDR2: DFQATT, SNEGSKA (reference sequence). Study-level results: Investigators treated diversity estimates from one million T cells as underestimates. Naive T cell percentage showed a strong correlation with the diversity of TCR beta.

This chain uses TRBV20-1 with TRBJ2-4; maybe TRBD2 (6 bases). The specimen was blood. This sequence originates from a woman aged 55-70 years in good health. This chain's CDR3 is CSARTSTKNIQYF. The CDR3 region has the DNA TGCAGTGCTAGAACTAGCACCAAAAACATTCAGTACTTC.